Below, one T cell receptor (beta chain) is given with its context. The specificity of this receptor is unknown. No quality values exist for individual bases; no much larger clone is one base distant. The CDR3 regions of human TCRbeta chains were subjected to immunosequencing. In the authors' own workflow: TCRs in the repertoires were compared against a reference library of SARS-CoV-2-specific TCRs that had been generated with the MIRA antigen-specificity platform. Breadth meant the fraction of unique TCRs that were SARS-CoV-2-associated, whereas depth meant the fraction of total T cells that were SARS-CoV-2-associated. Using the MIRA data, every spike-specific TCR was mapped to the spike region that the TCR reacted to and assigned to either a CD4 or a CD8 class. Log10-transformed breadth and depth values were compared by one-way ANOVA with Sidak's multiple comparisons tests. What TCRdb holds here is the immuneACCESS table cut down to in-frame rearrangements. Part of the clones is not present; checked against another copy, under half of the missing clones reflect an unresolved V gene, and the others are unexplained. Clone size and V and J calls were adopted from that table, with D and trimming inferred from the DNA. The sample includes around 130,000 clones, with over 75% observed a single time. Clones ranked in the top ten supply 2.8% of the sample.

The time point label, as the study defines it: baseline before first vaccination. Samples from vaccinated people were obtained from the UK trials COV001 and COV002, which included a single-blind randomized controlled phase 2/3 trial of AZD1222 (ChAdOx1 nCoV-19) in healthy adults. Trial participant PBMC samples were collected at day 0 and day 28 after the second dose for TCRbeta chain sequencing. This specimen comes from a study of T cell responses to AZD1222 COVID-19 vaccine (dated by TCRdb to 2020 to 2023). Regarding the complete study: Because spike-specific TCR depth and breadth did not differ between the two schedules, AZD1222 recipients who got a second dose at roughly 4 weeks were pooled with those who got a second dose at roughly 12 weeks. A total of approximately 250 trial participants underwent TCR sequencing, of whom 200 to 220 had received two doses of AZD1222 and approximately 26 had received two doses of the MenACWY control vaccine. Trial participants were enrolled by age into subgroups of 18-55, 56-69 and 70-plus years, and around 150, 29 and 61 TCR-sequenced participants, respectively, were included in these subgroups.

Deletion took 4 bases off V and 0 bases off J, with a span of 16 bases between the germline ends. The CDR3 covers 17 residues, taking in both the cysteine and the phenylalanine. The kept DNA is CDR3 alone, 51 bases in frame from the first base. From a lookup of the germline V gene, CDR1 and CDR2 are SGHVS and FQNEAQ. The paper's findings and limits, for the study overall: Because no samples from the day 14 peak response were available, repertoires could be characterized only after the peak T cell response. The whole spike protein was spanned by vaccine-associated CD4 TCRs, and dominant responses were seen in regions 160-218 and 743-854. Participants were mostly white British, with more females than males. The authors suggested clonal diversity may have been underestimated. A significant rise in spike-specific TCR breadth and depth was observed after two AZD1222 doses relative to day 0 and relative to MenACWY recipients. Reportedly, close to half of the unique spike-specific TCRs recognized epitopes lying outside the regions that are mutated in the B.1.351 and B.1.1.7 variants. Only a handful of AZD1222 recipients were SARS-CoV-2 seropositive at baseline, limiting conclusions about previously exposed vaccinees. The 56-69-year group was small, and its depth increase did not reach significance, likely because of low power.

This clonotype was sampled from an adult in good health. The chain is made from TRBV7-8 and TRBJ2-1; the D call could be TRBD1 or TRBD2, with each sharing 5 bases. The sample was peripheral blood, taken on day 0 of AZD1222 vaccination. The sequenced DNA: TGTGCCAGCAGCTCCCTCCTACAGGCGGGCTCCTACAATGAGCAGTTCTTC. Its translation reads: CASSSLLQAGSYNEQFF.